These T cell receptor beta chains were read from a single sample in a study of T cells after yellow fever vaccination. Via MiXCR, TCRdb re-called the 5' RACE reads, giving one row per CDR3 protein. The sample shows 600,000 to 750,000 distinct CDR3 sequences, roughly 12% of them seen only once. The sequenced sample was PBMCs, obtained on the day of the yellow fever booster vaccination. The receptor set was obtained from a man in his thirties or forties who received the YFV17D yellow fever vaccine. The CDR3 runs from the conserved cysteine through the conserved F or W. The order of the fields is clone size, V gene, J gene, D gene, CDR3 protein, CDR3 DNA. The D gene is left open where the match is weak. Rows give clone size only sometimes, using once, few, many, or a class for an expanded clone.

>-|TRBV20-1|TRBJ1-4|-
CSAKIKANEKLFF
TGCAGTGCAAAGATCAAGGCTAATGAAAAACTGTTTTTT
>-|TRBV5-1|TRBJ2-7|-
CASRPTGSSYEQYF
TGCGCCAGCAGACCGACAGGCAGCTCCTACGAGCAGTACTTC
>-|TRBV9|TRBJ2-5|-
CASSEGTFQETQYF
TGTGCCAGCAGCGAAGGGACTTTCCAAGAGACCCAGTACTTC
>-|TRBV7-2|TRBJ2-5|-
CASSLATLGELRETQYF
TGTGCCAGCAGCTTAGCCACACTGGGGGAGTTACGGGAGACCCAGTACTTC
>-|TRBV3-1|TRBJ1-3|-
CASSQDGIYSGNTIYF
TGTGCCAGCAGCCAAGACGGCATCTACTCTGGAAACACCATATATTTT
>many|TRBV7-2|TRBJ2-1|-
CASSPLTEQFF
TGTGCCAGCAGCCCGCTGACGGAGCAGTTCTTC
>-|TRBV5-6|TRBJ2-7|TRBD2
CASSPPFSGRTYEQYF
TGTGCCAGCAGCCCGCCTTTTAGCGGGAGAACCTACGAGCAGTACTTC
>-|TRBV25-1|TRBJ2-2|TRBD1
CASSRDRVAGELFF
TGTGCCAGCTCCCGGGACAGGGTCGCCGGGGAGCTGTTTTTT
>-|TRBV7-2|TRBJ2-1|-
CASSLSGNNEQFF
TGTGCCAGCAGCTTGTCCGGGAACAATGAGCAGTTCTTC
>-|TRBV4-3|TRBJ2-1|-
CASSLDRFPPNEQFF
TGCGCCAGCAGCCTAGACAGGTTTCCCCCTAATGAGCAGTTCTTC
>-|TRBV7-2|TRBJ1-2|-
CASSLFLYGYTF
TGTGCCAGCAGCCTATTCCTCTATGGCTACACCTTC
>-|TRBV12-3/TRBV12-4|TRBJ2-7|-
CASSPGSGYYEQYF
TGTGCCAGCAGTCCCGGCTCAGGATACTACGAGCAGTACTTC
>few|TRBV19|TRBJ1-1|-
CASSLGHRAFF
TGTGCCAGTAGTCTCGGACACCGAGCTTTCTTT
>-|TRBV6-1|TRBJ2-4|-
CATRYIAELAKNIQYF
TGTGCCACCCGATATATAGCGGAACTAGCCAAAAACATTCAGTACTTC
>few|TRBV7-7|TRBJ1-3|-
CASSLSISGNTIYF
TGTGCTAGCAGCTTAAGTATTTCTGGAAACACCATATATTTT
>-|TRBV7-6|TRBJ1-4|-
CASSRSAANEKLFF
TGTGCCAGCAGCAGGTCTGCGGCTAATGAAAAACTGTTTTTT
>-|TRBV6-1|TRBJ2-7|-
CASRKDGTYEQYF
TGTGCCAGCAGAAAGGACGGTACCTACGAGCAGTACTTC
>few|TRBV11-2|TRBJ2-4|-
CASSLVRAKNIQYF
TGTGCCAGCAGCTTAGTAAGAGCCAAAAACATTCAGTACTTC
>few|TRBV5-4|TRBJ2-3|TRBD1
CASSDPGQIPDTQYF
TGTGCCAGCAGCGACCCGGGACAGATACCAGATACGCAGTATTTT
>-|TRBV3-1|TRBJ2-7|-
CASSQVTKSNYEQYF
TGTGCCAGCAGCCAAGTAACTAAATCAAACTACGAGCAGTACTTC
>few|TRBV2|TRBJ1-1|-
CASSESGTEAFF
TGTGCCAGCAGTGAATCAGGCACTGAAGCTTTCTTT
>-|TRBV25-1|TRBJ2-7|-
CASSERVLGAYEQYF
TGTGCCAGCAGTGAAAGGGTACTCGGGGCCTACGAGCAGTACTTC
>-|TRBV12-3/TRBV12-4|TRBJ2-5|-
CASSFAGRETQYF
TGTGCCAGCAGTTTTGCGGGGCGAGAGACCCAGTACTTC
>-|TRBV27|TRBJ2-3|TRBD1
CASRFGTGTDTQYF
TGTGCCAGCCGATTCGGGACAGGGACAGATACGCAGTATTTT
>few|TRBV5-6|TRBJ2-6|-
CASSFSSGVLTF
TGTGCCAGCAGCTTTTCAAGTGGCGTCCTGACTTTC
>few|TRBV12-3/TRBV12-4|TRBJ2-1|-
CASRSVSTYNEQFF
TGTGCCAGCAGATCAGTGTCAACCTACAATGAGCAGTTCTTC
>-|TRBV5-1|TRBJ2-1|TRBD2
CASTLRQREVDNEQFF
TGCGCCAGCACCCTGAGGCAGCGGGAGGTAGACAATGAGCAGTTCTTC
>-|TRBV11-2|TRBJ2-1|-
CASSLVTIEQFF
TGTGCCAGCAGCTTAGTGACAATTGAGCAGTTCTTC
>-|TRBV6-4|TRBJ2-1|TRBD2
CASIDRDTRTSGRARVNEQFF
TGTGCCAGCATTGACCGGGACACCCGGACTAGCGGGAGGGCCCGGGTCAATGAGCAGTTCTTC
>few|TRBV28|TRBJ2-2|TRBD2
CASRETSGRKVGELFF
TGTGCCAGCAGGGAGACTAGCGGGAGGAAGGTCGGGGAGCTGTTTTTT
>few|TRBV14|TRBJ2-3|-
CASRSGTSEGRDTQYF
TGTGCCAGCAGATCCGGGACTTCCGAAGGAAGAGATACGCAGTATTTT